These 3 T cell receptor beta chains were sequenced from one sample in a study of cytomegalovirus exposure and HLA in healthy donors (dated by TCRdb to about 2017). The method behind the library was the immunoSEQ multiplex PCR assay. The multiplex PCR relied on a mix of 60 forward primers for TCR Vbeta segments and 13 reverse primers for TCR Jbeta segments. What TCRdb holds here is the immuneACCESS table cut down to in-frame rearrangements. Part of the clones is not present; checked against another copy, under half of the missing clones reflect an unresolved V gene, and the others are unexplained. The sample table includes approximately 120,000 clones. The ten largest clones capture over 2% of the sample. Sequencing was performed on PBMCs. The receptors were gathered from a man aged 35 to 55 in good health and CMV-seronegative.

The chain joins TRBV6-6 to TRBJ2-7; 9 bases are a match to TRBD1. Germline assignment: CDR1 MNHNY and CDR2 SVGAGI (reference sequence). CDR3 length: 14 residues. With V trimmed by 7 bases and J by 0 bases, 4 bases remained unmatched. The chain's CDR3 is CASTRGQGSYEQYF. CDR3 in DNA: TGTGCCAGCACCCGGGGACAGGGCTCCTACGAGCAGTACTTC.

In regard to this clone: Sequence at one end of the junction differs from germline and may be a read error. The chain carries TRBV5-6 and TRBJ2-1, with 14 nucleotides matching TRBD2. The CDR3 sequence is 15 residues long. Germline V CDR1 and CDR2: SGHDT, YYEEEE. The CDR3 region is CASSSRTSGRFEQLF. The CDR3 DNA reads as TGTGCCAGCAGCTCAAGGACTAGCGGGAGGTTTGAGCAGCTCTTC.

CDR3 DNA sequence: TGTGCCAGCAGTCCCAGGGATCTCTTGAACACTGAAGCTTTCTTT. Translated: CASSPRDLLNTEAFF. The chain recombines TRBV27 with TRBJ1-1; D may be TRBD1 (5 bases). The CDR3 has 15 residues. Per germline, CDR1 MNHEY and CDR2 SMNVEV (reference sequence). V gave up 5 bases and J gave up 0 bases, with 13 bases separating them.